This T cell receptor beta chain was recovered during a study of T cells in Graves' hyperthyroidism and ophthalmopathy. General study findings and limits: Ophthalmopathy was told apart from stable hyperthyroidism by a 13 V-J model.

From RNA transcripts, TCR beta CDR3 regions were amplified. Carried out on the TCR CDR3, a first-round RT-PCR used the HTBI primer set. TCRdb fed the multiplex PCR reads into MiXCR, producing one record per CDR3 protein. Of about 340,000 distinct CDR3 sequences in the sample, roughly 18% were seen once. Newly diagnosed hyperthyroidism patients aged 18 to 65 years had disease lasting under 2 months. Using around 10 ml of fresh peripheral blood, PBMCs were prepared. On this clonotype: Its target is not known.

V lost 5 bases, J lost 5 bases, and 7 bases stayed unmatched. The germline V gene has CDR1 MNHEY and CDR2 SMNVEV (reference sequence). This CDR3 contains 15 residues. The sequencing input was blood. The sequence was collected from a woman aged 50 to 60 with Graves' hyperthyroidism. This rearrangement joins TRBV27 to TRBJ2-7, with 12 bases lining up with TRBD1. CDR3 sequence: CASSPTGQGADEQYV. In DNA form, the CDR3 reads TGTGCCAGCAGTCCCACGGGACAGGGGGCTGACGAGCAGTACGTC.